These 13 T cell receptor beta chains were all obtained from the same sample, sequenced in a study of shared clonotypes between healthy human individuals. Data came from immunoSEQ multiplex PCR; TCRdb stores just in-frame clones and leaves some out. The sample holds some 630,000 clones, around 72% seen once. The sequencing sample was made of memory CD4+ T cells sorted from blood. Described subset: CD45RA-negative fraction. These TCRs come from a woman between 25 and 40 years old in good health.

V usage is TRBV7-8 and J usage is TRBJ2-7; weak D call: TRBD2 (5 bases). The CDR3 consists of 11 residues. V shed 5 bases and J shed 7 bases, with 9 bases lying between them. From germline, CDR1 is SGHVS and CDR2 FQNEAQ. CDR3: CASSNTREQYF. In nucleotides, the CDR3 is TGTGCCAGCAGCAACACTAGGGAGCAGTACTTC.

The V gene is TRBV27, the J gene TRBJ2-7; D is perhaps TRBD1 (5 bases). Germline CDR1 reads MNHEY; CDR2 reads SMNVEV (reference sequence). V lost 3 bases and J lost 2, with 11 bases in between. The length of the CDR3 is 14 residues. This CDR3 reads CASSFPGPPYEQYF. The CDR3 nucleotides read TGTGCCAGCAGTTTCCCAGGGCCCCCCTACGAGCAGTACTTC.

The V call is TRBV28, the J call TRBJ1-4; D is ambiguous. The CDR3 covers 15 residues. V was pared by 2 bases and J by 4 bases, with 11 bases between. Germline V lookup: CDR1 MDHEN, CDR2 SYDVKM. The CDR3 here is CASSLTNPFNEKLFF. CDR3 in DNA: TGTGCCAGCAGTTTAACCAACCCATTTAATGAAAAACTGTTTTTT.

The chain employs TRBV9 and TRBJ2-2, with unresolved D. Germline assignment: CDR1 SGDLS and CDR2 YYNGEE. This CDR3 has 13 residues. V shed 4 bases and J shed 2 bases, with 6 bases lying between them. CDR3 sequence: CASSPPNTGELFF. The CDR3, as DNA: TGTGCCAGCAGCCCTCCTAACACCGGGGAGCTGTTTTTT.

V and J are TRBV5-1 and TRBJ2-3; 9 nucleotides agree with TRBD1. This CDR3 has 16 residues. V shed 4 bases and J 0 bases; nucleotides not matched to a gene: 6. Germline-derived CDR1 and CDR2 are SGHRS and YFSETQ. For the CDR3, the DNA is TGCGCCAGCAGCCGAACAGGGGGCCGTAGCACAGATACGCAGTATTTT. Translated, it gives CASSRTGGRSTDTQYF.

V usage is TRBV19 and J usage is TRBJ2-2; 9 bases are shared with TRBD2. Germline V gene sequence: CDR1 LNHDA, CDR2 SQIVND (reference sequence). This CDR3 is 17 amino acids long. The V and J ends lost 3 bases and 6 bases, in that order; junction bases with no gene match: 11. The DNA of the CDR3 is TGTGCCAGTAGTATGACAGTAGGGACTAGCCGGGCCGGGGAGCTGTTTTTT. Its translation: CASSMTVGTSRAGELFF.

V gene TRBV7-5 combines with J gene TRBJ2-1; no check of the table's D call, TRBD1, against the DNA was made. TRBV7-5 represents a pseudogene. The CDR3 totals 16 residues. The CDR3 DNA is TGTGTCAGAAGCTCGGTGGTGACAGGGTGGTACAATGAGCAGTTCTTC. Protein product: CVRSSVVTGWYNEQFF.

Many counts were recorded for this clone. V usage is TRBV2 and J usage is TRBJ2-5; perhaps D is TRBD1 or TRBD2 (5 bases each). Germline V gene sequence: CDR1 SNHLY, CDR2 FYNNEI. The CDR3 extends over 14 amino acids. Trimming took off 10 bases at V and 1 base at J, with 16 bases between the two ends. Here the CDR3 reads CATAAGSVQETQYF. The CDR3 region has the DNA TGTGCCACCGCTGCAGGGAGTGTCCAAGAGACCCAGTACTTC.

The rearrangement joins TRBV11-2 to TRBJ2-7; a weak D match, TRBD2 (6 bases). The CDR3 is made up of 15 amino acids. Trimming shortened V by 0 bases and J by 3 bases, and 12 bases separated the two germline ends. Looked up from germline, CDR1 is SGHAT and CDR2 is FQNNGV. The DNA for the CDR3 is TGTGCCAGCAGCTTAGATCCGGGAGCCAGCTACGAGCAGTACTTC. Its translation is CASSLDPGASYEQYF.

A note on this clone: Within the sample, other DNA sequences also encode this same CDR3. This rearrangement joins TRBV5-1 to TRBJ1-5; D gene ambiguous. The CDR3 has 13 residues. Trimming left V 0 bases short and J 3 bases short, with 4 bases between. CDR1 is SGHRS and CDR2 is YFSETQ in the germline V gene. The CDR3: CASSLGANQPQHF. CDR3 nucleotide sequence: TGCGCCAGCAGCTTGGGTGCCAATCAGCCCCAGCATTTT.

V is TRBV5-1 and J is TRBJ1-1; possibly TRBD1 for D (5 bases). V lost 2 bases and J 0 bases, leaving 8 bases between the germline ends. The CDR3 runs 14 residues. CDR1 is SGHRS and CDR2 is YFSETQ in the germline V gene. In DNA form, the CDR3 reads TGCGCCAGCAGCTTCACAGGTCTGAACACTGAAGCTTTCTTT. This gives the protein CASSFTGLNTEAFF.

The chain is built from TRBV7-8 and TRBJ2-1; D gene uncertain. Looked up from germline, CDR1 is SGHVS and CDR2 is FQNEAQ. The CDR3 is 12 residues long. V lost 8 bases and J 5 bases, leaving 10 bases between the germline ends. This chain's CDR3 is CASGRQHNEQFF. CDR3 in DNA: TGTGCCAGCGGACGCCAGCACAATGAGCAGTTCTTC.

This clone was picked up one time. The V gene is TRBV6-6, the J gene TRBJ2-3; no clear D. Trimming took 7 bases from V and 1 from J, leaving 15 bases between them. CDR1 and CDR2 from the germline V gene are MNHNY and SVGAGI (reference sequence). This CDR3 contains 15 residues. This CDR3 reads CASIDRRGGTDTQYF. Written as DNA, the CDR3 is TGTGCCAGCATCGACCGTAGAGGAGGCACAGATACGCAGTATTTT.